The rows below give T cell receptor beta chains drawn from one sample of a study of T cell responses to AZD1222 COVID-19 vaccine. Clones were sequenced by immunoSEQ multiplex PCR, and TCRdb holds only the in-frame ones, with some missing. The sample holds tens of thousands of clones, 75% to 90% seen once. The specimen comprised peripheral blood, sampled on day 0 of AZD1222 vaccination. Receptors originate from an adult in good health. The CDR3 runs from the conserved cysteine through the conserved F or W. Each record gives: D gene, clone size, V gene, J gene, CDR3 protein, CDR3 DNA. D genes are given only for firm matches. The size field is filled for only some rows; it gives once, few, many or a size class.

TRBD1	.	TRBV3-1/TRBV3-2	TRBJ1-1	CASSQEGQGVSTEAFF	TGTGCCAGCAGCCAAGAGGGACAGGGGGTAAGTACTGAAGCTTTCTTT
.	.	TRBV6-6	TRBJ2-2	CASSSPRPRNTGELFF	TGTGCCAGCAGTTCTCCTCGGCCCAGGAACACCGGGGAGCTGTTTTTT
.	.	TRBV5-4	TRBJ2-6	CASSVLSGANVLTF	TGTGCCAGCAGCGTCCTCTCTGGGGCCAACGTCCTGACTTTC
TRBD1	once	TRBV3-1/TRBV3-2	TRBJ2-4	CASSPSKDRDSRNIQYF	TGTGCCAGCAGCCCTAGTAAAGACCGGGACAGTAGAAACATTCAGTACTTC
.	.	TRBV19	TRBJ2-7	CASRYDGNSYEQYF	TGTGCCAGTAGATATGACGGAAACTCCTACGAGCAGTACTTC
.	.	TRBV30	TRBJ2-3	CAWATARTDTQYF	TGTGCCTGGGCGACTGCTAGGACAGATACGCAGTATTTT
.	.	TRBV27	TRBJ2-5	CASSLWLGETQYF	TGTGCCAGCAGTTTATGGTTGGGTGAGACCCAGTACTTC
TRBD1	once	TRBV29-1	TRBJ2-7	CSAADRGSSYEQYF	TGCAGCGCCGCGGACAGGGGGTCCTCCTACGAGCAGTACTTC
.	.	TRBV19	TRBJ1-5	CASRGDVRNQPQHF	TGTGCCAGCCGTGGGGACGTACGCAATCAGCCCCAGCATTTT
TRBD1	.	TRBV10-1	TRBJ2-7	CASSEYGTGGYEQYF	TGCGCCAGCAGTGAGTATGGGACAGGAGGCTACGAGCAGTACTTC
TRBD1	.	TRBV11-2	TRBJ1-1	CASSPGDRGLNTEAFF	TGTGCCAGCAGCCCGGGGGACAGGGGTCTGAACACTGAAGCTTTCTTT
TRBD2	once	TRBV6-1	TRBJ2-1	CASSGTSGRGGSYNEQFF	TGTGCCAGCAGTGGGACTAGCGGGAGGGGGGGCTCCTACAATGAGCAGTTCTTC
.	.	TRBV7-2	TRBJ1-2	CASSFVGNYGYTF	TGTGCCAGCAGCTTTGTAGGGAACTATGGCTACACCTTC
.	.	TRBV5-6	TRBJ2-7	CASSGDSYEQYF	TGTGCCAGCAGCGGGGACTCCTACGAGCAGTACTTC
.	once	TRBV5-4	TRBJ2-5	CASSSGQTSQETQYF	TGTGCCAGCAGCTCCGGCCAAACTTCCCAAGAGACCCAGTACTTC
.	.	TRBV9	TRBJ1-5	CASSGGGGNQPQHF	TGTGCCAGCAGCGGAGGGGGGGGCAATCAGCCCCAGCATTTT
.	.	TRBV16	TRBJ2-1	CASSQSLTAIYNEQFF	TGTGCCAGCAGCCAATCGTTAACCGCGATCTACAATGAGCAGTTCTTC
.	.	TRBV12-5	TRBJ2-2	CASGRDGYTGELFF	TGTGCTAGTGGCAGGGACGGCTACACCGGGGAGCTGTTTTTT
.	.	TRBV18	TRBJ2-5	CASSPPGVRQETQYF	TGTGCCAGCTCACCACCGGGTGTCAGACAAGAGACCCAGTACTTC
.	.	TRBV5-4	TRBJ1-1	CASSYRERNTEAFF	TGTGCCAGCAGCTACAGGGAGAGGAACACTGAAGCTTTCTTT
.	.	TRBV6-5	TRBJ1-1	CASSYSRGLLGTEAFF	TGTGCCAGCAGTTACTCGCGAGGGTTGTTGGGCACTGAAGCTTTCTTT
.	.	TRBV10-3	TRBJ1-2	CAISVQENYGYTF	TGTGCCATCAGTGTCCAGGAGAACTATGGCTACACCTTC
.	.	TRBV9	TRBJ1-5	CASSVGDSNQPQHF	TGTGCCAGCAGCGTGGGGGATAGCAATCAGCCCCAGCATTTT
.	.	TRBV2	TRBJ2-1	CASTLTQNEQFF	TGTGCCAGCACCTTGACACAGAATGAGCAGTTCTTC
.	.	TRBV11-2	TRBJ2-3	CASTGPDITDTQYF	TGTGCCAGCACGGGGCCCGACATCACAGATACGCAGTATTTT
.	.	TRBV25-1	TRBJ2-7	CASSVMVHEQYF	TGTGCCAGCAGTGTAATGGTTCACGAGCAGTACTTC
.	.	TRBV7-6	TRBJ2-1	CASSPRRGAYNEQFF	TGTGCCAGCAGCCCCCGAAGGGGAGCCTACAATGAGCAGTTCTTC
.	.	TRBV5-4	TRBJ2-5	CASSLASPYQETQYF	TGTGCCAGCAGCTTGGCTAGCCCCTACCAAGAGACCCAGTACTTC
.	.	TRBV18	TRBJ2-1	CASSSSQNTYNEQFF	TGTGCCAGCTCAAGCTCTCAAAACACCTACAATGAGCAGTTCTTC
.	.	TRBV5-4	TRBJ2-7	CASSLDGLIMYEQYF	TGTGCCAGCAGCTTGGACGGACTAATAATGTACGAGCAGTACTTC
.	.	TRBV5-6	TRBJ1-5	CASSLGGAYSNQPQHF	TGTGCCAGCAGCTTGGGGGGAGCATATAGCAATCAGCCCCAGCATTTT
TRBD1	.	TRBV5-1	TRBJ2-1	CASSPQGANNEQFF	TGCGCCAGCAGCCCACAGGGGGCCAACAATGAGCAGTTCTTC
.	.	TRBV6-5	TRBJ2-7	CASSYGSLGEQYF	TGTGCCAGCAGTTATGGGTCTCTGGGGGAGCAGTACTTC
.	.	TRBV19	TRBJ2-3	CASSPSALVSTQYF	TGTGCCAGTAGTCCTAGCGCCTTGGTCTCTACGCAGTATTTT
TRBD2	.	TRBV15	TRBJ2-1	CATSRGSGSGNEQFF	TGTGCCACCAGCAGAGGTAGCGGGAGTGGCAATGAGCAGTTCTTC
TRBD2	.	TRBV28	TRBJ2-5	CASSLSGGETQYF	TGTGCCAGCAGTTTATCGGGGGGGGAGACCCAGTACTTC
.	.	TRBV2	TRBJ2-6	CASIFYGANVLTF	TGTGCCAGCATATTTTACGGGGCCAACGTCCTGACTTTC
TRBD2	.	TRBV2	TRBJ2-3	CASSTGLAGGFGDTQYF	TGTGCCAGCAGTACCGGACTAGCGGGAGGGTTTGGAGATACGCAGTATTTT
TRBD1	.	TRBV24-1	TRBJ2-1	CATSEAQGSPSYNEQFF	TGTGCCACCAGTGAAGCACAGGGGTCCCCCTCCTACAATGAGCAGTTCTTC